This T cell receptor (beta chain) originates from a study of cytomegalovirus exposure and HLA in healthy donors. Overall study: Ancestry clustering placed about 80% of approximately 420 genotyped donors in the Caucasian-associated cluster. Notes on the study in general: Most of the TCR beta V segments (in an earlier analysis) were productive either about 87% or about 30% of the time. Being indistinguishable, some V segments were excluded, TRBV6-2 and TRBV6-3 among them.

Comment on this clone: The target antigen is unknown.

Germline V gives CDR1 LNHNV, CDR2 YYDKDF (reference sequence). With 5 bases clipped from V and 0 bases from J, the junction kept 5 bases outside the gene matches. This CDR3 spans 16 amino acids. The primer mix had 60 Vbeta and 13 Jbeta primers. Here immunoSEQ multiplex PCR was the method, and the copy in TCRdb shows in-frame clones only, minus some. The table has tens of thousands of clones, 81% seen once. Sequencing input: PBMCs. This clonotype originated in a girl aged 2-10 years in good health and CMV-seropositive. V and J are TRBV15 and TRBJ2-7, with 12 bases aligning to TRBD2. For the CDR3, the DNA is TGTGCCACCAGCGGCACTAGCGGGAGGAGCTCCTACGAGCAGTACTTC. Protein product: CATSGTSGRSSYEQYF.